This TCR beta chain was sequenced in a study of CD8+ T cells in alopecia areata. On the study more broadly: Each day, treated patients took oral tofacitinib twice, at 5 to 10 mg per dose.

Regarding treatment: oral pan-JAK inhibitor, 5-10 mg twice daily. Lesional scalp punch biopsies and peripheral blood came from alopecia areata patients. The CDR3 length is 12 residues. With 5 bases removed from V and 2 bases from J, the gap between germline ends came to 6 bases. The germline V gene encodes CDR1 MNHEY and CDR2 SVGAGI. Extracted RNA was reverse transcribed, and the resulting cDNA served as sequencing template. Sequencing was performed with immunoSEQ multiplex PCR; in TCRdb, only in-frame clones are kept and a portion is missing. The data show more than 150,000 clones, 50% to 60% seen once.

This sequence was found in a human donor with alopecia areata. The J gene is TRBJ2-5, the V gene TRBV6-5; possible D gene TRBD1, 5 bases. Sequences were derived from CD4+ T cells sorted from blood, sampled at week 4, from a patient treated with tofacitinib. This CDR3 is CASSRQQETQYF. DNA of the CDR3: TGTGCCAGCAGTCGACAGCAAGAGACCCAGTACTTC.